This T cell receptor beta chain was identified during a study of CD8+ T cells in alopecia areata. This clone has a handful of counts. Its antigen remains unidentified. Study-wide results and limits: Lesional scalp, especially alopecia totalis/universalis, showed higher clonality than normal scalp.

Treatment indicated: oral pan-JAK inhibitor, 5-10 mg twice daily. Deletions cut 4 bases from V and 6 bases from J, with 16 bases between. The CDR3 sequence is 14 residues long. Germline CDR1 is SGHNT and CDR2 is YYREEE (reference sequence). Extraction and reverse transcription of RNA yielded cDNA as the sequencing template. The protocol was immunoSEQ multiplex PCR, while the TCRdb copy is restricted to in-frame clones and leaves out a portion. In the table there are about 130,000 clones, 45% to 60% of which are singletons. This specimen consisted of CD8+ T cells sorted from blood, obtained at week 4, from a patient treated with tofacitinib. This sequence originates from a human donor with alopecia areata. The gene calls are TRBV5-4 and TRBJ1-2, with D possibly matching TRBD1 (6 bases). CDR3 DNA: TGTGCCAGCAGCCTCCTCTCGGGGGCGGATGGCTACACCTTC. Its translation: CASSLLSGADGYTF.